Below are 9 T cell receptor beta chains sequenced from a single sample in a study of blood T cell repertoires in COVID-19. Method: immunoSEQ multiplex PCR; TCRdb's copy keeps in-frame clones and lacks some. The sample shows fewer than 350,000 clones, just under 85% of them seen only once. The sample was peripheral blood. All receptors come from a woman between 50 and 59 years old with active or convalescent COVID-19.

The CDR3 spells CASSQETSGYNEQFF. CDR3 coding DNA: TGTGCCAGCAGCCAAGAGACTAGCGGATACAATGAGCAGTTCTTC. The rearrangement joins TRBV4-2 to TRBJ2-1; 9 nucleotides align to TRBD2. CDR3 length: 15 residues. V lost 0 bases, J lost 4 bases, and 1 base stayed unmatched. Germline CDR1 and CDR2: LGHNA and YNFKEQ.

The chain uses TRBV19 and TRBJ2-7, with 7 nucleotides matching TRBD2. V gave up 1 base and J gave up 2 bases; unmatched junction bases: 2. CDR3 size: 14 residues. Germline V gene lookup returns CDR1 LNHDA and CDR2 SQIVND (reference sequence). CDR3 nucleotides: TGTGCCAGTAGTATAGGCGGGAGTCCCTACGAGCAGTACTTC. This codes for CASSIGGSPYEQYF.

This chain connects TRBV28 to TRBJ1-2, with D possibly matching TRBD1 (5 bases). Germline assignment: CDR1 MDHEN and CDR2 SYDVKM. CDR3 length: 16 residues. V was shortened by 5 bases and J by 1 base, with 17 bases between the two germline ends. The CDR3 is CASSLMTAILNYGYTF. DNA of the CDR3: TGTGCCAGCAGTCTCATGACAGCCATTCTTAACTATGGCTACACCTTC.

The V and J genes are TRBV19 and TRBJ2-7; a possible D gene is TRBD2 (6 bases). In germline, CDR1 is LNHDA, CDR2 SQIVND (reference sequence). V shed 5 bases and J shed 2 bases, with 16 bases lying between them. The CDR3 runs 15 residues. CDR3 amino acids: CASSPTSGLTYEQYF. CDR3 coding DNA: TGTGCCAGTAGTCCGACCTCGGGACTTACCTACGAGCAGTACTTC.

V gene TRBV5-6 combines with J gene TRBJ1-5; TRBD1 matches at 8 bases. Looked up from germline, CDR1 is SGHDT and CDR2 is YYEEEE. The CDR3 is 14 amino acids. J was trimmed by 3 bases and V by 7 bases; bases with no gene match: 6. The CDR3 DNA reads TGTGCCAGCGCTAACAGGGGGTTCAATCAGCCCCAGCATTTT. Encoded protein: CASANRGFNQPQHF.

The CDR3 nucleotides are TGCGCCAGCAGCCCCGCGGCGGGAGTCGGTTACGAGCAGTACTTC. It translates to CASSPAAGVGYEQYF. The genes are TRBV4-1 and TRBJ2-7; 7 bases are a match to TRBD2. V shed 4 bases and J 4 bases; nucleotides not matched to a gene: 10. Germline CDR1 and CDR2: MGHRA and YSYEKL. The CDR3 sequence is 15 residues long.

The chain links TRBV5-1 to TRBJ2-5; D might be TRBD1 (7 bases). V dropped 4 bases and J dropped 2 bases, with 15 bases sitting between them. The CDR3 extends over 15 amino acids. Looked up from germline, CDR1 is SGHRS and CDR2 is YFSETQ. This CDR3 reads CASSPQGGGQETQYF. The CDR3 nucleotides read TGCGCCAGCAGCCCCCAGGGGGGCGGACAAGAGACCCAGTACTTC.

The chain has TRBV9 and TRBJ2-1, with 9 bases aligning to TRBD2. V was clipped by 0 bases and J by 7 bases; unmatched bases: 8. CDR3 length: 16 residues. The V gene's germline CDR1 is SGDLS and CDR2 YYNGEE. The chain's CDR3 is CASSVGPASGNNEQFF. CDR3 coding DNA: TGTGCCAGCAGCGTAGGTCCGGCTAGCGGGAATAATGAGCAGTTCTTC.

The CDR3 sequence is CASSLGVTHEQYF. CDR3 sequence (DNA): TGTGCCAGCAGCTTGGGGGTGACACACGAGCAGTACTTC. The chain is built from TRBV5-5 and TRBJ2-7; no clear D gene. CDR3 length equals 13 residues. V was pared by 0 bases and J by 5 bases, with 9 bases between. Germline CDR1 SGHKS, CDR2 YYEKEE (reference sequence).